The present TCR beta chain was sequenced within a study of blood T cell repertoires in COVID-19. For the study at large: The United States, Italy and Spain were the sources of the acute and convalescent COVID-19 samples. Sources were T cells, B-cell-depleted T cells, or PBMCs; the material itself was cDNA or gDNA.

Study processing details: Reference gene primer amplification in the assay estimated nucleated cell counts. Generated by immunoSEQ multiplex PCR, the TCRdb table keeps only in-frame clones and is missing some. V and J calls and clone size are copied from that table; D and trimming were computed from the DNA. The data show some 150,000 clones, roughly 86% seen once. The clonotype comes from a man aged 65 to 85 with acute or convalescent COVID-19. Sequencing input: peripheral blood.

The CDR3 protein is CASSLLSVNTEAFF. The CDR3, as DNA: TGCGCCAGCAGCTTGTTGTCAGTGAACACTGAAGCTTTCTTT. The V and J genes are TRBV5-1 and TRBJ1-1; the D is unclear. There are 14 residues in the CDR3. V shed 1 base and J shed 0 bases, with 7 bases lying between them. Per the germline V gene, CDR1 is SGHRS and CDR2 is YFSETQ.